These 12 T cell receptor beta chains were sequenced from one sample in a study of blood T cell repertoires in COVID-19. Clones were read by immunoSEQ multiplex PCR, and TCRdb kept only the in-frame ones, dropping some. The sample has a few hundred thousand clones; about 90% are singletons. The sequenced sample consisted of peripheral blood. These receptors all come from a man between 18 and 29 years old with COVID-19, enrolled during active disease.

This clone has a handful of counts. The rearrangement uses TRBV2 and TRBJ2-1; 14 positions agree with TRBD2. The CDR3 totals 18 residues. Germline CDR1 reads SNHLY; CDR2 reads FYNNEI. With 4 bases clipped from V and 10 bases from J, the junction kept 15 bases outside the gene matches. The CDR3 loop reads CASSAQPFGTSGGGEQFF. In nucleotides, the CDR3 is TGTGCCAGCAGTGCCCAACCTTTCGGGACTAGCGGGGGAGGCGAGCAGTTCTTC.

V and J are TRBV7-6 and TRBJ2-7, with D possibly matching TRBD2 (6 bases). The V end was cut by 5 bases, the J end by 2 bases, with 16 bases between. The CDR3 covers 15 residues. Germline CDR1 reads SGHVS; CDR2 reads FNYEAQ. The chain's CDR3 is CASSRGGGSAYEQYF. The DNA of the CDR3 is TGTGCCAGCAGCCGTGGCGGAGGGTCGGCCTACGAGCAGTACTTC. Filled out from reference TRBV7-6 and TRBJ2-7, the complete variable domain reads GAGVSQSPRYKVTKRGQDVALRCDPISGHVSLYWYRQALGQGPEFLTYFNYEAQQDKSGLPNDRFSAERPEGSISTLTIQRTEQRDSAMYRCASSRGGGSAYEQYFGPGTRLTVT.

CDR3 in DNA: TGTGCCAGCAGCCCCGGGACAGGGGGCGCCGGGGGTCACCGGGAGCTGTTTTTT. It codes for CASSPGTGGAGGHRELFF. This rearrangement joins TRBV5-4 to TRBJ2-2; 12 bases line up with TRBD1. The germline CDR1 and CDR2 sequences are SGHNT and YYREEE (reference sequence). The CDR3 is 18 amino acids. Trimming removed 4 bases from V and 9 bases from J; junction bases left unmatched: 16.

The CDR3 DNA sequence: TGTGCCAGCAGCCCCTCCCGCGGGGGGGCGGAGACCCAGTACTTC. This translates into CASSPSRGGAETQYF. The chain carries TRBV7-2 and TRBJ2-5; 9 bases align to TRBD2. The CDR3 runs to 15 residues. Germline CDR1 is SGHTA and CDR2 is FQGNSA. V lost 5 bases, J lost 5 bases, and 9 bases stayed unmatched.

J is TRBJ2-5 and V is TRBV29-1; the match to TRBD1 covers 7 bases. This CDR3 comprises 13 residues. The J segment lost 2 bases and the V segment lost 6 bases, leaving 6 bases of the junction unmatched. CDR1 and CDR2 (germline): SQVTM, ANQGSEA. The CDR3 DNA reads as TGCAGCGTCCAAGACAGGGTGCAAGAGACCCAGTACTTC. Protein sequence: CSVQDRVQETQYF.

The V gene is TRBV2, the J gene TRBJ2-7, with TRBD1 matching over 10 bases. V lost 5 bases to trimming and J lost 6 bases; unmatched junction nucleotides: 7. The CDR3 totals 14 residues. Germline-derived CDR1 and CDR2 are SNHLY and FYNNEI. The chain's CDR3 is CASSITWTGGEQYF. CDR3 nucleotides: TGTGCCAGCAGTATAACCTGGACAGGGGGCGAGCAGTACTTC. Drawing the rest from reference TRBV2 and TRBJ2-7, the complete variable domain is EPEVTQTPSHQVTQMGQEVILRCVPISNHLYFYWYRQILGQKVEFLVSFYNNEISEKSEIFDDQFSVERPDGSNFTLKIRSTKLEDSAMYFCASSITWTGGEQYFGPGTRLTVT.

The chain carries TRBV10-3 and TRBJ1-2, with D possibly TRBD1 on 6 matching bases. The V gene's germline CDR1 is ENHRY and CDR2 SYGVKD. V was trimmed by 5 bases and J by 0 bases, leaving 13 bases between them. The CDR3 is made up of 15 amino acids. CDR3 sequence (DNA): TGTGCCATCAGTACTGGACAGAGGACTAACTATGGCTACACCTTC. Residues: CAISTGQRTNYGYTF.

The chain's CDR3 is CASSFRQSRGEKLFF. CDR3 in DNA: TGTGCCAGCAGCTTTCGACAGTCGCGGGGTGAAAAACTGTTTTTT. The rearrangement joins TRBV7-9 to TRBJ1-4, with TRBD1 as a possible D gene (5 bases). The CDR3 is 15 amino acids. Germline CDR1 and CDR2: SEHNR and FQNEAQ (reference sequence). Trimming shortened V by 3 bases and J by 7 bases, and 15 bases separated the two germline ends.

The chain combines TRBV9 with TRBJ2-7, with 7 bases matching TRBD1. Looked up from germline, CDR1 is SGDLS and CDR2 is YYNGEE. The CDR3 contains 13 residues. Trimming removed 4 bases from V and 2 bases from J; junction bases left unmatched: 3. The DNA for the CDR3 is TGTGCCAGCAGCCCGGACAGGACCTACGAGCAGTACTTC. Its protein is CASSPDRTYEQYF.

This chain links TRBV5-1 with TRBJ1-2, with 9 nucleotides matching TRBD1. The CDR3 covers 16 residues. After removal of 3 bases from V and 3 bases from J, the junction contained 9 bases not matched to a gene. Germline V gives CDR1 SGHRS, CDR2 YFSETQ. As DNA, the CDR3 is TGCGCCAGCAGCTCGGAGGGGACAGGGAGCGACTATGGCTACACCTTC. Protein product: CASSSEGTGSDYGYTF.

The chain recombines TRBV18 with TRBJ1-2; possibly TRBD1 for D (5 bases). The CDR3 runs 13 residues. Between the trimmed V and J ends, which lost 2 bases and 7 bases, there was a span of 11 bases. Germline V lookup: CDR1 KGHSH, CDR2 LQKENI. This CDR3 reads CASSPGRDSGYTF. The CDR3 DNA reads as TGTGCCAGCTCACCAGGCAGGGATTCTGGCTACACCTTC.

CDR3 bases: TGTGCCAGTAGTCCGACTAGCGGGAGTTTTGAGCAGTTCTTC. Translating gives CASSPTSGSFEQFF. The chain recombines TRBV19 with TRBJ2-1, with 12 bases identical to TRBD2. This CDR3 region has 14 residues. V lost 5 bases and J lost 9; bases outside the gene matches: 5. Germline V gives CDR1 LNHDA, CDR2 SQIVND (reference sequence).